This TCR beta chain emerged from a study of blood T cells in healthy people across ages. Overall study results and limits: TCR beta diversity per million T cells fell roughly linearly with age. Researchers said unsorted PBMCs prevented a conclusive naive versus antigen-experienced comparison. Both naive CD4+ cell counts and diversity were greater in long-lived donors than in aged donors.

Total RNA, at least 6 micrograms per sample, was extracted from PBMCs. The CDR3 runs 13 residues. CDR1 is SSHAT, CDR2 FNYEAQ, per germline (reference sequence). This clonotype turned up a few times. Its antigen is still unknown. Germline and junction disagree at one end, which may indicate a read error. The use of a sample-barcoded 5' primer and a J-beta primer mix characterized a second PCR of about 7 to 12 cycles. One entry per CDR3 protein, called by TCRdb with MiXCR from the 5' RACE reads. The sample consists of 950,000 to 1,200,000 distinct CDR3 sequences, around two fifths of them appearing once.

The clonotype originates from a man in his late teens or twenties in good health. The specimen sequenced was blood. V is TRBV7-7 and J is TRBJ2-3; unclear D gene. The CDR3 DNA sequence: TGTGCTAGCAGCTCGTACTCGGGAGATACGCAGTATTTT. This encodes CASSSYSGDTQYF.